What follows are 16 T cell receptor beta chains derived from one specimen sequenced in a study of response to subunit inactivated influenza vaccine. TCRdb re-derived calls from the RT-PCR reads in MiXCR, one entry per CDR3 protein. The sample records under 850,000 distinct CDR3 sequences, 15% to 20% being singletons. This material consisted of PBMCs from blood, taken more than 4 days after vaccination. Source of these receptors: a man aged 50 to 59 who received an inactivated influenza vaccine.

The V gene is TRBV12-3 or TRBV12-4, the J gene TRBJ2-5; possible D gene TRBD1, 5 bases. V was pared by 2 bases and J by 5 bases, with 15 bases between. The CDR3 is 15 amino acids. The CDR3 bases are TGTGCCAGCAGTTTAACAGGACCCCTGAGGGAGACCCAGTACTTC. Residues: CASSLTGPLRETQYF.

The table lists this clonotype with a few counts. The chain joins TRBV5-1 to TRBJ2-1; 9 nucleotides line up with TRBD1. Germline CDR1 and CDR2: SGHRS and YFSETQ. The V segment lost 4 bases and the J segment 3 bases; nucleotides outside the gene matches: 8. This CDR3 region has 16 residues. Here the CDR3 reads CASSPGGTGIYNEQFF. The CDR3 DNA follows: TGCGCCAGCAGCCCGGGCGGGACAGGGATCTACAATGAGCAGTTCTTC.

The gene calls are TRBV5-4 and TRBJ1-4; D perhaps matches TRBD1 (5 bases). Germline V gene sequence: CDR1 SGHNT, CDR2 YYREEE (reference sequence). The CDR3 sequence is 13 residues long. Trimming removed 4 bases at V and 13 bases at J, with 17 bases between. The CDR3 sequence is CASSPRGGTTLFF. The DNA of the CDR3 is TGTGCCAGCAGCCCAAGGGGCGGAACGACACTGTTTTTT.

The genes are TRBV20-1 and TRBJ2-5, with 10 positions matching TRBD2. This CDR3 has 15 residues. In germline, CDR1 is DFQATT, CDR2 SNEGSKA (reference sequence). Trimming at V came to 4 bases and at J to 4 bases, leaving 9 bases not matched to a gene. The CDR3 loop is CSATERGGLPETQYF. In DNA, the CDR3 is TGCAGTGCTACCGAGCGGGGGGGCCTTCCAGAGACCCAGTACTTC.

The chain combines TRBV5-1 with TRBJ1-1, with TRBD1 matching over 7 bases. This CDR3 has 15 amino acids. The V segment lost 4 bases and the J segment 7 bases; nucleotides outside the gene matches: 13. Germline CDR1 is SGHRS and CDR2 is YFSETQ. CDR3 coding DNA: TGCGCCAGCAGCGCTCCGGGACCCCCAGGGGGTGAAGCTTTCTTT. This translates into CASSAPGPPGGEAFF.

This clonotype was seen ten or more times. The chain combines TRBV5-6 with TRBJ1-1, with D uncertain. V lost 0 bases to trimming and J lost 13 bases, with 16 bases between them. The length of the CDR3 is 13 residues. CDR1 is SGHDT and CDR2 is YYEEEE in the germline V gene. The CDR3: CASSLAAGEPIFF. The CDR3 DNA reads as TGTGCCAGCAGCTTGGCCGCCGGGGAGCCAATTTTCTTT.

In this sample, this clonotype turned up a few times. The chain couples TRBV21-1 to TRBJ1-1; whether TRBD1, the table's D call, matches the DNA was not checked. TRBV21-1 is a documented pseudogene. This CDR3 has 16 residues. The DNA of the CDR3 is TGTGCCAGCAGCAAAGGGCAACAGGAGGAGAACACTGAAGCTTTCTTT. Amino acid sequence: CASSKGQQEENTEAFF.

The chain employs TRBV28 and TRBJ1-2, with D possibly TRBD1 on 5 matching bases. The CDR3 extends over 16 amino acids. The V gene lost 1 base and the J gene lost 1 base, with 13 bases spanning the gap. CDR1 is MDHEN and CDR2 is SYDVKM in the germline V gene. The CDR3 reads CASSLFPSDSNYGYTF. DNA of the CDR3: TGTGCCAGCAGTTTATTCCCTTCCGACAGTAACTATGGCTACACCTTC.

This rearrangement joins TRBV20-1 to TRBJ2-7; 8 bases align to TRBD1. Unmatched junction bases numbered 6, after V lost 5 bases and J lost 0 bases. Germline lookup yields CDR1 DFQATT and CDR2 SNEGSKA (reference sequence). This CDR3 has 14 amino acids. The CDR3: CSALPGGASYEQYF. CDR3 sequence (DNA): TGCAGTGCTTTACCAGGGGGCGCCTCCTACGAGCAGTACTTC.

The CDR3 here is CSARVTSGTTDTQYF. CDR3 DNA: TGCAGTGCTAGAGTGACTAGCGGGACCACAGATACGCAGTATTTT. The chain links TRBV20-1 to TRBJ2-3; 11 positions match TRBD2. Germline CDR1 DFQATT, CDR2 SNEGSKA (reference sequence). The CDR3 spans 15 residues. V lost 1 base and J lost 2; bases outside the gene matches: 2.

The chain links TRBV12-3 or TRBV12-4 to TRBJ2-7; 9 bases match TRBD1. V lost 4 bases and J lost 4; bases outside the gene matches: 5. This CDR3 is built from 14 residues. CDR3 sequence: CASSWEGQGYEQYF. The CDR3 nucleotides read TGTGCCAGCAGTTGGGAAGGACAGGGGTACGAGCAGTACTTC.

The rearrangement uses TRBV15 and TRBJ1-1; D uncertain. Trimming removed 0 bases from V and 3 bases from J, with 11 bases in between. The germline CDR1 and CDR2 sequences are LNHNV and YYDKDF (reference sequence). This CDR3 contains 15 residues. The CDR3 nucleotides are TGTGCCACCAGCAGAGAATCCAATAGTGACACTGAAGCTTTCTTT. This codes for CATSRESNSDTEAFF.

The chain has TRBV20-1 and TRBJ2-3, with TRBD1 matching over 10 bases. This CDR3 has 14 amino acids. V lost 2 bases to trimming and J lost 6 bases; unmatched junction nucleotides: 5. CDR1 is DFQATT and CDR2 is SNEGSKA in the germline V gene (reference sequence). CDR3 coding DNA: TGCAGTGCTAGATGGGACAGGGGAGGTGATACGCAGTATTTT. Amino acids: CSARWDRGGDTQYF.

The V gene is TRBV6-1, the J gene TRBJ2-6; TRBD1 matches at 10 bases. The trim removed 7 bases at V and 0 bases at J, leaving 6 bases unmatched. Germline-derived CDR1 and CDR2 are MNHNS and SASEGT. This CDR3 is built from 17 residues. CDR3 protein: CASTRTGGTSGANVLTF. In DNA form, the CDR3 reads TGTGCCAGCACCCGGACAGGGGGGACCTCTGGGGCCAACGTCCTGACTTTC.

This clonotype was counted only a few times. The V gene is TRBV7-2, the J gene TRBJ2-1; 9 nucleotides line up with TRBD2. The CDR3 is 17 residues long. Germline V gene lookup returns CDR1 SGHTA and CDR2 FQGNSA. Germline trimming cut 7 bases from V and 3 bases from J; bases unmatched to any gene: 13. The CDR3 protein is CASNSVTSGGFYNEQFF. The CDR3 region has the DNA TGTGCCAGCAACTCTGTGACCAGCGGGGGGTTCTACAATGAGCAGTTCTTC.

This clonotype was recorded many times. The chain links TRBV7-2 to TRBJ2-7; D is unresolved. Germline values: CDR1 SGHTA, CDR2 FQGNSA. V was shortened by 2 bases and J by 5 bases, with 4 bases between the two germline ends. The CDR3 extends over 11 amino acids. CDR3 DNA: TGTGCCAGCAGCTTATTGGACGAGCAGTACTTC. It yields the protein CASSLLDEQYF.